This T cell receptor beta chain was sequenced in a study of cytomegalovirus exposure and HLA in healthy donors. Study details: A prior study identified some 100 million unique TCR beta sequences from some 180 million T cells.

This clone was picked up a small number of times. Its antigen is not known. The study's findings and limits: A later analysis associated 15,000 to 20,000 TCR beta sequences with HLA alleles at a 0.05 false discovery rate.

Germline V CDR1 and CDR2: MDHEN, SYDVKM. The V end was cut by 5 bases, the J end by 7 bases, with 17 bases between. CDR3 length: 15 residues. The PCR ran on 60 Vbeta and 13 Jbeta primers. Here immunoSEQ multiplex PCR was the method, and the copy in TCRdb shows in-frame clones only, minus some. The sample holds about 140,000 clones; roughly two thirds are singletons and the top ten take around 1.2%. The origin of this receptor is a woman in her 40s in good health and CMV-seronegative. Sample: PBMCs. J is TRBJ1-4 and V is TRBV28; D is possibly TRBD1 (6 bases). The DNA for the CDR3 is TGTGCCAGCAGTACTTCTTGGGACACAAGTGAAAAACTGTTTTTT. Its translation is CASSTSWDTSEKLFF.